The entry below describes one T cell receptor (beta chain). Its matching antigen is unknown. The germline V and J ends were trimmed by 11 bases and 4 bases, with 20 bases remaining between them. The CDR3 sequence is 15 residues long. Germline V gene lookup returns CDR1 KGHDR and CDR2 SFDVKD. TCR beta CDR3 regions were amplified from RNA transcripts. First-round RT-PCR with HTBI primers preceded a second-round multiplex PCR. TCRdb reprocessed the multiplex PCR reads with MiXCR, giving one entry per CDR3 protein. The sample comprises hundreds of thousands of distinct CDR3 sequences, 40% of which are singletons, and about 40% rests with the top ten. These data are taken from a study of Graves' ophthalmopathy and Graves' hyperthyroidism. Study-wide findings and caveats: It was with approximately 69% sensitivity and just under 75% specificity that the model predicted ophthalmopathy progression.

Reliance was placed on clinical symptoms, serum thyroxine, TRAb, thyroid ultrasound and orbital computed tomography for diagnosis. PBMCs had their origin in fresh peripheral blood (10 ml). The origin of this receptor is an adult man with Graves' ophthalmopathy. Sequencing input: peripheral blood. The rearrangement links TRBV24-1 to TRBJ1-5; TRBD1 might be the D (5 bases). The CDR3 loop reads CASIDGANQNQPQHF. DNA of the CDR3: TGTGCCAGCATAGACGGGGCCAACCAGAATCAGCCCCAGCATTTT.